This T cell receptor (beta chain) was sequenced for a study of identical twins. Study-level points and caveats: Excess twin sharing in beta out-of-frame sequences was weaker. Invariant populations such as MAIT and iNKT cells could partly muddle zero-insertion analyses.

With respect to this clonotype: Its antigen is as yet unknown.

The germline V gene encodes CDR1 SGHTA and CDR2 FQGNSA. The CDR3 spans 17 residues. The V end was cut by 0 bases, the J end by 8 bases, with 20 bases between. No donor was unhealthy or non-Caucasian. TCRdb re-called the 5' RACE reads through MiXCR, storing one row per CDR3 protein. The sample shows fewer than 250,000 distinct CDR3 sequences, roughly 7% of them seen only once. Another study also made use of these data, one on yellow fever vaccine responses in identical twins.

This rearrangement joins TRBV7-2 to TRBJ2-1; D assignment may be TRBD1 or TRBD2 (5 bases each). Specimen: memory (CD45RO+) T cells sorted from blood. This sequence originates from a woman younger than 35 in good health. The CDR3 here is CASSLAGAGSGRHEQFF. CDR3 nucleotide sequence: TGTGCCAGCAGCTTAGCGGGTGCAGGATCGGGGCGTCATGAGCAGTTCTTC.